This T cell receptor beta chain was retrieved from a study of T cell changes during pregnancy in multiple sclerosis. The repertoire was sequenced with immunoSEQ multiplex PCR; TCRdb's copy has only in-frame clones and lacks some. The sample includes about 40,000 clones, about 92% of them seen just once. The germline V gene encodes CDR1 LNHDA and CDR2 SQIVND (reference sequence). CDR3 size: 16 residues. With 5 bases clipped from V and 0 bases from J, the junction kept 9 bases outside the gene matches. The clonotype originates from a female donor with multiple sclerosis, enrolled in a pregnancy study. The chain joins TRBV19 to TRBJ2-7; 8 bases agree with TRBD2. Specimen: CD8+ T cells from peripheral blood mononuclear cells, collected in the third trimester of pregnancy. For the CDR3, the DNA is TGTGCCAGTAGTCAAGGGGCTAGCGGGCTCTCCTACGAGCAGTACTTC. Protein product: CASSQGASGLSYEQYF.